This T cell receptor beta chain was profiled in a study of blood T cell repertoires in COVID-19. Study summary: Samples of COVID-19 (acute and convalescent) were obtained from the United States, Italy and Spain. The cDNA or gDNA used as material had been derived from T cells, B-cell-depleted T cells, or PBMCs.

Per the original methods: The assay estimated nucleated cells by amplifying reference gene primers. Sequenced by immunoSEQ multiplex PCR; TCRdb stores in-frame clones only, minus some. V and J calls and clone size are given by that table; D and trimming were obtained from the DNA. The profile covers some 190,000 clones, with over 75% appearing a single time and 2.5% to 3.5% taken by the ten largest. The clonotype originates from a man aged 60-69 years with acute or convalescent COVID-19. The sequenced sample consisted of peripheral blood.

This CDR3 is CASSEEAGSAYGYTF. The CDR3 DNA follows: TGTGCCAGCAGTGAAGAGGCAGGGTCGGCCTATGGCTACACCTTC. The chain couples TRBV2 to TRBJ1-2, with D perhaps TRBD1 (5 bases). The ends were cut back, 1 base at V and 4 bases at J, with 13 bases in the middle. The length of the CDR3 is 15 residues. The germline V gene encodes CDR1 SNHLY and CDR2 FYNNEI.